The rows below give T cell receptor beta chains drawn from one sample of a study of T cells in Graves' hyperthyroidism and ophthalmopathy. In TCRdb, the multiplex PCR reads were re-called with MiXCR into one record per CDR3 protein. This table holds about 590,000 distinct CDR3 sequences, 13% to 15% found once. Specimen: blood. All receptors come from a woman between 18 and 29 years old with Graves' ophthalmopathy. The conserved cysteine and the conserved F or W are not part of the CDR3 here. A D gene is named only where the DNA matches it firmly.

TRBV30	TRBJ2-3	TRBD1	AWNGQGYGTDTQY
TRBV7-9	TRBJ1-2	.	ASSLGSDPPDYGYT
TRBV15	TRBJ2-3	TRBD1	ATSLGQFTATDTQY
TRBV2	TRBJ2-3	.	ASSGRGPGPTDTQY
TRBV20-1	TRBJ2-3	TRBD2	SARDQAGPSANPDTQY
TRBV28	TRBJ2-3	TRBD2	ASSQSSGDTQY
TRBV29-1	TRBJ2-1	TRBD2	SVETAGSKAYNEQF
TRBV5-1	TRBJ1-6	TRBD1	ASSSRTGSSYNSPLH
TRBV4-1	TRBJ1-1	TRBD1	ASSQYWGTGGNAEAF
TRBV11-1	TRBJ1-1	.	ASSSNMNTEAF
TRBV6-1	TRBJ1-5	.	ASKRTDNQPQH
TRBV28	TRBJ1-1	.	ASSFGGPGGGNTEAF
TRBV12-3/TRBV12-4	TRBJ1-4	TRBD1	ASTRKTSRQGGVEKLF
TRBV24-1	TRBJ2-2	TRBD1	ATSEQTGSRTGELF